Listed here are 20 T cell receptor beta chains from one sample, sequenced in a study of glioma-infiltrating T cells after dendritic cell vaccination. Regarding time point: after dendritic cell vaccination, including at tumor progression/relapse. Profiled with immunoSEQ multiplex PCR; TCRdb holds only in-frame clones, not every one. The sample holds over 75,000 clones, about 81% seen once. Sequenced here: blood, sampled after dendritic cell vaccination. The receptors originated from a human donor with glioblastoma.

This clone showed up just once. The CDR3: CASSDRGGTGKLFF. CDR3 DNA: TGCGCCAGCAGTGATCGGGGGGGTACTGGGAAACTGTTTTTT. The V call is TRBV23-1, the J call TRBJ1-4; D possibly corresponds to TRBD1 (5 bases). TRBV23-1 is marked as an open reading frame, function uncertain. Trimming took 5 bases from V and 11 from J, leaving 18 bases between them. This CDR3 is 14 amino acids long.

This sequence joins TRBV11-2 and TRBJ2-7; D possibly corresponds to TRBD1 (6 bases). Trimming pared 3 bases from V and 2 bases from J, leaving 11 bases between. The CDR3 covers 14 residues. Germline V gives CDR1 SGHAT, CDR2 FQNNGV. The DNA of the CDR3 is TGTGCCAGCAGCTTTAAAAGGACAGCCTACGAGCAGTACTTC. It encodes CASSFKRTAYEQYF. Full variable domain (outside the CDR3, taken from reference TRBV11-2 and TRBJ2-7): EAGVAQSPRYKIIEKRQSVAFWCNPISGHATLYWYQQILGQGPKLLIQFQNNGVVDDSQLPKDRFSAERLKGVDSTLKIQPAKLEDSAVYLCASSFKRTAYEQYFGPGTRLTVT.

This rearrangement joins TRBV12-5 to TRBJ1-2; D is unresolved. Deletions cut 0 bases from V and 4 bases from J, with 6 bases between. This CDR3 has 13 amino acids. The germline gives CDR1 LGHNT, CDR2 FRNRAP. CDR3 in amino acids: CASGLVPGYGYTF. Written as DNA, the CDR3 is TGTGCTAGTGGTTTGGTACCAGGCTATGGCTACACCTTC.

The chain carries TRBV2 and TRBJ2-3; D remains ambiguous. Germline CDR1 and CDR2: SNHLY and FYNNEI. CDR3 length equals 15 residues. The germline V and J ends were trimmed by 7 bases and 3 bases, with 17 bases remaining between them. CDR3 region: CASTSIARSTDTQYF. CDR3 nucleotide sequence: TGTGCCAGCACTTCAATAGCAAGGTCGACAGATACGCAGTATTTT.

The chain combines TRBV9 with TRBJ1-2; 7 bases align to TRBD1. The CDR3 is made up of 15 amino acids. Germline assignment: CDR1 SGDLS and CDR2 YYNGEE. After removal of 3 bases from V and 8 bases from J, the junction contained 13 bases not matched to a gene. The CDR3 sequence: CASSASGTEDGGYTF. DNA for the CDR3: TGTGCCAGCAGCGCATCCGGGACAGAGGACGGGGGCTACACCTTC.

This clone has only one observation. The chain carries TRBV19 and TRBJ2-1; 8 bases line up with TRBD2. Losses at the gene ends were 6 bases for V and 2 bases for J; bases not matched to a gene: 3. Germline loops: CDR1 LNHDA, CDR2 SQIVND (reference sequence). The CDR3 is 14 amino acids. CDR3 loop: CASSNSGTYNEQFF. In nucleotides, the CDR3 is TGTGCCAGTAGCAATAGCGGGACCTACAATGAGCAGTTCTTC. The variable domain in full, with the rest retrieved from reference TRBV19 and TRBJ2-1, is DGGITQSPKYLFRKEGQNVTLSCEQNLNHDAMYWYRQDPGQGLRLIYYSQIVNDFQKGDIAEGYSVSREKKESFPLTVTSAQKNPTAFYLCASSNSGTYNEQFFGPGTRLTVL.

The genes are TRBV7-9 and TRBJ1-2, with a weak D call TRBD1 (6 bases). The ends were cut back, 5 bases at V and 0 bases at J, with 10 bases in the middle. The CDR3 is 14 residues long. Per germline, CDR1 SEHNR and CDR2 FQNEAQ (reference sequence). The CDR3 nucleotides are TGTGCCAGCAGCCTGACAGGAGCTAACTATGGCTACACCTTC. It translates to CASSLTGANYGYTF.

V usage is TRBV28 and J usage is TRBJ1-6, with D unclear. CDR3 length: 14 amino acids. Trimming removed 2 bases at V and 4 bases at J, with 6 bases between. Germline CDR1 reads MDHEN; CDR2 reads SYDVKM. The CDR3: CASSLVQYNSPLHF. CDR3 coding DNA: TGTGCCAGCAGTTTAGTACAGTATAATTCACCCCTCCACTTT. Complete variable domain (other parts from reference TRBV28 and TRBJ1-6): DVKVTQSSRYLVKRTGEKVFLECVQDMDHENMFWYRQDPGLGLRLIYFSYDVKMKEKGDIPEGYSVSREKKERFSLILESASTNQTSMYLCASSLVQYNSPLHFGNGTRLTVT.

The genes are TRBV15 and TRBJ1-1; 7 positions match TRBD1. This CDR3 has 14 amino acids. J gave up 5 bases and V 3 bases, and 6 bases lay outside the gene matches. The germline V gene has CDR1 LNHNV and CDR2 YYDKDF (reference sequence). The CDR3 loop reads CATSSYRGKTEAFF. Written as DNA, the CDR3 is TGTGCCACCAGCAGCTACAGGGGAAAGACTGAAGCTTTCTTT.

CDR3 loop: CASSGRDSLLYGYTF. CDR3 DNA: TGTGCCAGCAGTGGCCGGGACAGCCTTCTCTATGGCTACACCTTC. This chain joins TRBV6-1 and TRBJ1-2; 7 bases are shared with TRBD1. CDR3 length: 15 amino acids. Germline values: CDR1 MNHNS, CDR2 SASEGT. The V gene end was trimmed by 4 bases and the J gene end by 4 bases; junction bases not matched to a gene: 9.

The sample holds a few counts of this clone. The identical CDR3 is also encoded by other nucleotide sequences in the sample. This chain joins TRBV2 and TRBJ2-7; the D gene is possibly TRBD2 (6 bases). CDR1 is SNHLY, CDR2 FYNNEI, per germline. Trimming cost V 2 bases and J 1 base, with 12 bases left between them. This CDR3 has 15 residues. The CDR3: CASSELAGGSYEQYF. CDR3 DNA sequence: TGTGCCAGCAGTGAATTAGCCGGGGGTTCCTACGAGCAGTACTTC.

This clone was picked up a small number of times. The chain couples TRBV5-1 to TRBJ2-5; D perhaps matches TRBD2 (5 bases). This CDR3 spans 15 amino acids. Trimming removed 3 bases from V and 5 bases from J, with 17 bases in between. The germline gives CDR1 SGHRS, CDR2 YFSETQ. CDR3 coding DNA: TGCGCCAGCAGCTCGGGAAATATAGCCGGGGAGACCCAGTACTTC. This sequence encodes CASSSGNIAGETQYF.

The genes are TRBV19 and TRBJ2-2; 15 nucleotides align to TRBD2. The CDR3 spans 17 residues. Losses at the gene ends were 5 bases for V and 5 bases for J; bases not matched to a gene: 6. Germline V gives CDR1 LNHDA, CDR2 SQIVND (reference sequence). The CDR3 protein is CASSHGLAGGRTGELFF. CDR3 in DNA: TGTGCCAGTAGTCACGGACTAGCGGGGGGGCGGACCGGGGAGCTGTTTTTT. The whole variable domain, filled in from reference TRBV19 and TRBJ2-2, reads DGGITQSPKYLFRKEGQNVTLSCEQNLNHDAMYWYRQDPGQGLRLIYYSQIVNDFQKGDIAEGYSVSREKKESFPLTVTSAQKNPTAFYLCASSHGLAGGRTGELFFGEGSRLTVL.

The chain recombines TRBV19 with TRBJ2-5, with 15 bases that match TRBD2. CDR3 length: 17 amino acids. Germline V gives CDR1 LNHDA, CDR2 SQIVND (reference sequence). Trimming took 4 bases from V and 5 from J; bases not matched to a gene: 8. The chain's CDR3 is CASSTRTSGRAGETQYF. In DNA, the CDR3 is TGTGCCAGTAGTACCCGGACTAGCGGGAGGGCCGGTGAGACCCAGTACTTC. The full variable domain, completed using reference TRBV19 and TRBJ2-5, is DGGITQSPKYLFRKEGQNVTLSCEQNLNHDAMYWYRQDPGQGLRLIYYSQIVNDFQKGDIAEGYSVSREKKESFPLTVTSAQKNPTAFYLCASSTRTSGRAGETQYFGPGTRLLVL.

The V call is TRBV5-1, the J call TRBJ2-2; 8 positions agree with TRBD1. The V gene end was trimmed by 8 bases and the J gene end by 3 bases; junction bases not matched to a gene: 9. Germline V gives CDR1 SGHRS, CDR2 YFSETQ. This CDR3 region has 15 residues. The CDR3 bases are TGCGCCAGTGCAACCGGGACAGGTTACACCGGGGAGCTGTTTTTT. Translated: CASATGTGYTGELFF.

The table lists this clone with a few counts. The rearrangement links TRBV19 to TRBJ1-5, with D uncertain. The V gene's germline CDR1 is LNHDA and CDR2 SQIVND (reference sequence). The CDR3 covers 15 residues. The V gene lost 7 bases and the J gene lost 4 bases, with 17 bases spanning the gap. The CDR3: CASTTAARQNQPQHF. CDR3 DNA: TGTGCCAGTACCACGGCAGCCAGGCAAAATCAGCCCCAGCATTTT.

This chain joins TRBV7-9 and TRBJ1-1; tentatively, D is TRBD1 (6 bases). The CDR3 is 13 amino acids. Trimming removed 5 bases from V and 1 base from J, with 8 bases in between. Germline CDR1 and CDR2: SEHNR and FQNEAQ (reference sequence). Written as DNA, the CDR3 is TGTGCCAGCAGCCAACAGGGGAACACTGAAGCTTTCTTT. Its protein product is CASSQQGNTEAFF.

This clone was counted only a few times. The chain uses TRBV10-2 and TRBJ2-2; TRBD1 matches at 10 bases. The length of the CDR3 is 15 residues. V was clipped by 7 bases and J by 4 bases; unmatched bases: 6. The V gene's germline CDR1 is WSHSY and CDR2 SAAADI. CDR3 DNA: TGCGCCAGCAATGCCGGGACAGGGGCCACCGGGGAGCTGTTTTTT. It translates to CASNAGTGATGELFF.

In this sample, this clone turned up a few times. This chain links TRBV5-1 with TRBJ1-4; a weak D match, TRBD1 (5 bases). The CDR3 runs 14 residues. Germline CDR1 is SGHRS and CDR2 is YFSETQ. V was trimmed by 3 bases and J by 7 bases, leaving 13 bases between them. This CDR3 is CASSSQGGGEKLFF. The CDR3 DNA reads as TGCGCCAGCAGCTCGCAGGGCGGGGGTGAAAAACTGTTTTTT.

This chain joins TRBV28 and TRBJ1-5; D might be TRBD1 (5 bases). CDR1 and CDR2 (germline): MDHEN, SYDVKM. This CDR3 is 14 amino acids long. Trimming removed 3 bases at V and 6 bases at J, with 12 bases between. The CDR3 is CASSFGPQGQPQHF. In DNA form, the CDR3 reads TGTGCCAGCAGTTTTGGGCCCCAGGGTCAGCCCCAGCATTTT.